These 7 T cell receptor beta chains came from one sample sequenced in a study of metastatic and nonmetastatic thyroid tumors. TCRdb re-called the PCR reads through MiXCR. The repertoire holds under 25,000 clones, with 27% as singletons. Thyroid surgery took place with no prior treatment in any patient. Material for sequencing was blood. Receptor source: a female donor with papillary thyroid cancer or a benign thyroid nodule (not recorded which). Some clones in this sample may be carry-over from other donors' samples.

This clone counts as medium-sized. V and J are TRBV24-1 and TRBJ2-1, with D possibly being TRBD1 (6 bases). Per the germline V gene, CDR1 is KGHDR and CDR2 is SFDVKD. Trimming took off 4 bases at V and 7 bases at J, with 10 bases between the two ends. This CDR3 contains 13 residues. This chain's CDR3 is CATSDPDRNEQFF. The CDR3 DNA sequence: TGTGCCACCAGTGACCCTGACAGGAATGAGCAGTTCTTC.

In regard to this clone: At one end, the junction sequence differs from germline, possibly due to a read error. The chain links TRBV11-2 to TRBJ1-6, with a possible D match to TRBD1 (6 bases). Germline CDR1 and CDR2: SGHAT and FQNNGV. The CDR3 contains 16 residues. The CDR3 DNA reads TGTGCCAGTAGCTTACAGGGTAGTTCCTATAATTCACCCCCCCACTTT. Translation: CASSLQGSSYNSPPHF. The full variable domain, rest sourced from reference TRBV11-2 and TRBJ1-6, is EAGVAQSPRYKIIEKRQSVAFWCNPISGHATLYWYQQILGQGPKLLIQFQNNGVVDDSQLPKDRFSAERLKGVDSTLKIQPAKLEDSAVYLCASSLQGSSYNSPPHFGNGTRLTVT.

This clone was seen ten or more times. Other DNA sequences within the sample encode an identical CDR3. The chain couples TRBV9 to TRBJ2-5; 9 bases are shared with TRBD1. The CDR3 loop spans 17 amino acids. Germline V gene lookup returns CDR1 SGDLS and CDR2 YYNGEE. The J segment lost 3 bases and the V segment lost 4 bases, leaving 13 bases of the junction unmatched. The CDR3 DNA sequence: TGTGCCAGCAGCCGTGGGATTCCGGGACAGGGTGAAGAGACCCAGTACTTC. It specifies CASSRGIPGQGEETQYF. The variable domain in full, with the rest retrieved from reference TRBV9 and TRBJ2-5, is DSGVTQTPKHLITATGQRVTLRCSPRSGDLSVYWYQQSLDQGLQFLIQYYNGEERAKGNILERFSAQQFPDLHSELNLSSLELGDSALYFCASSRGIPGQGEETQYFGPGTRLLVL.

CDR3 in DNA: TGTGCCAGCAGTCCCCCGGGACGGTCCTTCTACGAGCAGTACTTC. Protein: CASSPPGRSFYEQYF. The V and J genes are TRBV12-3 or TRBV12-4 and TRBJ2-7; tentatively, D is TRBD1 or TRBD2 (5 bases each). The CDR3 has 15 residues. The V and J ends lost 5 bases and 3 bases respectively, with 17 bases between them.

This clone occurred a few times. A much larger clonotype is one base distant, so this may be a read error. No conserved phenylalanine or tryptophan is present at the end of the CDR3, so a read error is the likely explanation. J is TRBJ1-1 and V is TRBV5-6; 9 nucleotides line up with TRBD1. Per germline, CDR1 SGHDT and CDR2 YYEEEE. The V and J ends lost 4 bases and 1 base, in that order; junction bases with no gene match: 8. The length of the CDR3 is 16 residues. Written as DNA, the CDR3 is TGTGCCAGCAGCCTCGGGACAGGGCGGGGGAACACTGAAGCTTTCTTG. Its protein is CASSLGTGRGNTEAFL.

The chain's CDR3 is CASSQVCGSYEQYF. CDR3 sequence (DNA): TGTGCCAGCAGCCAAGTTTGTGGCTCCTACGAGCAGTACTTC. The chain uses TRBV14 and TRBJ2-7; no definite D call. Trimming took 1 base from V and 0 from J, leaving 7 bases between them. The CDR3 consists of 14 residues. The V gene's germline CDR1 is SGHDN and CDR2 FVKESK.

This clone has just a few counts. V usage is TRBV2 and J usage is TRBJ2-3; 9 bases are shared with TRBD2. The CDR3 covers 15 residues. The germline gives CDR1 SNHLY, CDR2 FYNNEI. V shed 6 bases and J 6 bases; nucleotides not matched to a gene: 10. The CDR3 loop reads CASSAGTSSLDTQYF. In DNA, the CDR3 is TGTGCCAGCAGCGCCGGGACTAGCTCTTTGGATACGCAGTATTTT. Full variable domain (rest looked up from reference TRBV2 and TRBJ2-3): EPEVTQTPSHQVTQMGQEVILRCVPISNHLYFYWYRQILGQKVEFLVSFYNNEISEKSEIFDDQFSVERPDGSNFTLKIRSTKLEDSAMYFCASSAGTSSLDTQYFGPGTRLTVL.